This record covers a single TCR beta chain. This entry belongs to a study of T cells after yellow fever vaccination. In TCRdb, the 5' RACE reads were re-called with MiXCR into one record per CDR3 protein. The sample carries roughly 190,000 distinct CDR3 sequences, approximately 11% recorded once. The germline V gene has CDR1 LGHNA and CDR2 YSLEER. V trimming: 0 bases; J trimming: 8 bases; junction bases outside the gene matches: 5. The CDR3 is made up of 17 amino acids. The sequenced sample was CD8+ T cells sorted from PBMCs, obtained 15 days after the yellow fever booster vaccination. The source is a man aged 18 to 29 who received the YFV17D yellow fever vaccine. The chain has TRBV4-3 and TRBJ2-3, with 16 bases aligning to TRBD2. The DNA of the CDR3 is TGCGCCAGCAGCCAAGATCCGGGACTAGCGGGGGGGAGTACGCAGTATTTT. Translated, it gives CASSQDPGLAGGSTQYF.